This TCR beta chain was documented in a study of T cell responses to AZD1222 COVID-19 vaccine. Study-wide findings and caveats: Clonal diversity was possibly underestimated, and the donors were mostly white British, with more females.

TCRdb's table, derived via immunoSEQ multiplex PCR, lists solely in-frame clones and lacks some. The table includes about 86,000 clones, about 88% detected once. With regard to this clone: As yet, its antigen is unknown.

This clonotype was obtained from an adult who received the AZD1222 COVID-19 vaccine. The specimen comprised peripheral blood, sampled 28 days after the second AZD1222 dose.

CDR3 protein: CASSLGLAANTGELFF. The DNA for the CDR3 is TGTGCCAGCAGCTTGGGGCTAGCTGCTAACACCGGGGAGCTGTTTTTT. V and J are TRBV5-4 and TRBJ2-2; tentatively, D is TRBD2 (5 bases). Germline CDR1 and CDR2: SGHNT and YYREEE (reference sequence). With 0 bases removed from V and 2 bases from J, the gap between germline ends came to 11 bases. The CDR3 length is 16 residues.